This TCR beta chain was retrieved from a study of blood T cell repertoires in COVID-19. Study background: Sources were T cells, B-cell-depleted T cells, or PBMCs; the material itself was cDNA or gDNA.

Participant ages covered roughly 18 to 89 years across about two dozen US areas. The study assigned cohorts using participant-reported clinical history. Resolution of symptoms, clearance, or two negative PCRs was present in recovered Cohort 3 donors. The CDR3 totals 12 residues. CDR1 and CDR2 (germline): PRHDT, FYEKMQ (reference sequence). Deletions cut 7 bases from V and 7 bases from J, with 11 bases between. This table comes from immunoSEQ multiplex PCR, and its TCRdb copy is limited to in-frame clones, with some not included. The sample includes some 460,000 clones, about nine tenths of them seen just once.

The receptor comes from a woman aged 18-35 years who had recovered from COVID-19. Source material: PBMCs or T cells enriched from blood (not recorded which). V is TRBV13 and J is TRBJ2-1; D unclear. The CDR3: CASTVGENEQFF. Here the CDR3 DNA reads TGTGCCAGCACCGTTGGAGAGAATGAGCAGTTCTTC. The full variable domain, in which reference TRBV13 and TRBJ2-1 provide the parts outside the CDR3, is AAGVIQSPRHLIKEKRETATLKCYPIPRHDTVYWYQQGPGQDPQFLISFYEKMQSDKGSIPDRFSAQQFSDYHSELNMSSLELGDSALYFCASTVGENEQFFGPGTRLTVL.